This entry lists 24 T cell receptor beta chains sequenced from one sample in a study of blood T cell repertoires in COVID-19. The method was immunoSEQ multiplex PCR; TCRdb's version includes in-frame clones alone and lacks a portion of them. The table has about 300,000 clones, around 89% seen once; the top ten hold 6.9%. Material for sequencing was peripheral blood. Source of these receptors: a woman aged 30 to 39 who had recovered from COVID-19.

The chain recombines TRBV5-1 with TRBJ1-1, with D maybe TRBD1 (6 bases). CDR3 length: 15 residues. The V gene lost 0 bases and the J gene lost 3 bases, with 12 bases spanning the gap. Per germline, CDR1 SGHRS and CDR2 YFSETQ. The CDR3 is CASSLAQGLDTEAFF. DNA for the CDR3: TGCGCCAGCAGCTTGGCCCAGGGGCTGGACACTGAAGCTTTCTTT. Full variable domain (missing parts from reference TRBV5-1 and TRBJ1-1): KAGVTQTPRYLIKTRGQQVTLSCSPISGHRSVSWYQQTPGQGLQFLFEYFSETQRNKGNFPGRFSGRQFSNSRSEMNVSTLELGDSALYLCASSLAQGLDTEAFFGQGTRLTVV.

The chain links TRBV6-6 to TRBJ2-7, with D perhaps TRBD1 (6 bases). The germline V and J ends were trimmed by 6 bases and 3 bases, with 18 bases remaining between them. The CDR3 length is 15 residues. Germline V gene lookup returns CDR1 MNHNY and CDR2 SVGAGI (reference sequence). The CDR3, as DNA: TGTGCCAGCAGCGAACCCGGGACATCTTTCTACGAGCAGTACTTC. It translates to CASSEPGTSFYEQYF.

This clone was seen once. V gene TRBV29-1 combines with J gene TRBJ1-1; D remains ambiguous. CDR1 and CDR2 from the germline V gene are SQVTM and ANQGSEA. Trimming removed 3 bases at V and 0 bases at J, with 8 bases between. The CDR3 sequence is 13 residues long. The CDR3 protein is CSVDWALNTEAFF. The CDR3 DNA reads TGCAGCGTTGACTGGGCCTTGAACACTGAAGCTTTCTTT.

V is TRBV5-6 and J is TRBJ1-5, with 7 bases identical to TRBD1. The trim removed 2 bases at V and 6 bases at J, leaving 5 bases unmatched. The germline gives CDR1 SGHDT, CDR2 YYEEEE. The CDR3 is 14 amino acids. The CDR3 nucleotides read TGTGCCAGCAGCTTACAGGGGCGCGGTCAGCCCCAGCATTTT. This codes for CASSLQGRGQPQHF.

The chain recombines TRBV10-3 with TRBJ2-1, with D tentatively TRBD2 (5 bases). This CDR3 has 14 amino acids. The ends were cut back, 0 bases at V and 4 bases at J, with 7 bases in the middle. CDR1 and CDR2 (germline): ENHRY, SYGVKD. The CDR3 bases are TGTGCCATCAGTGAGTCGGGGAGTTACAATGAGCAGTTCTTC. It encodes CAISESGSYNEQFF.

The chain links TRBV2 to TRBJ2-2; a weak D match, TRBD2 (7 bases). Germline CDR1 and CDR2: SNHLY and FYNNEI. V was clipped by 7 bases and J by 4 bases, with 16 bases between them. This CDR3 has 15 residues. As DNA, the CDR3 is TGTGCCAGCACCGAGGGGGGCGGGGGCACCGGGGAGCTGTTTTTT. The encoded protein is CASTEGGGGTGELFF.

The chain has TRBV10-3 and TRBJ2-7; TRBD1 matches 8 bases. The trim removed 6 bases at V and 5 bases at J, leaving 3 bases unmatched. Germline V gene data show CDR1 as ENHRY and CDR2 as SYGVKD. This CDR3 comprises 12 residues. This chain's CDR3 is CAISATGDEQYF. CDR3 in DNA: TGTGCCATCAGCGCGACAGGGGACGAGCAGTACTTC.

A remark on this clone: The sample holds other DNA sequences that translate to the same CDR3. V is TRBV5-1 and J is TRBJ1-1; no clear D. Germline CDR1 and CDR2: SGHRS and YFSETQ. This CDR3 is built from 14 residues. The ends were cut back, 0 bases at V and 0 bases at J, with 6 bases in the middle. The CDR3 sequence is CASSLASVNTEAFF. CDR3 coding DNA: TGCGCCAGCAGCTTGGCGTCGGTGAACACTGAAGCTTTCTTT.

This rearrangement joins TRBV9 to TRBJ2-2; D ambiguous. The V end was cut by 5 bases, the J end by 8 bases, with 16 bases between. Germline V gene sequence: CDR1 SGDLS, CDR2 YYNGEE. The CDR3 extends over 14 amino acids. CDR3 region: CASSAPTFEGELFF. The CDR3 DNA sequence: TGTGCCAGCAGTGCACCAACCTTTGAGGGGGAGCTGTTTTTT.

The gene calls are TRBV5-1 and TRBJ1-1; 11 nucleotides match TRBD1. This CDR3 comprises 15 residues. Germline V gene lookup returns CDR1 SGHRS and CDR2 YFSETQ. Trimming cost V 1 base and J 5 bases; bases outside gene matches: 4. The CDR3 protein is CASSLSGQGATEAFF. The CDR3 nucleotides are TGCGCCAGCAGCTTGTCTGGACAGGGGGCAACTGAAGCTTTCTTT.

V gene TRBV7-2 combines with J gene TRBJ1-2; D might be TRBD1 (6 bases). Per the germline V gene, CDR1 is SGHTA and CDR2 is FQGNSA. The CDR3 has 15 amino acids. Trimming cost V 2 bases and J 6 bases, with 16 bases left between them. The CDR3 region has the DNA TGTGCCAGCAGCTTATCCACGGGACATAGCGATGGCTACACCTTC. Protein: CASSLSTGHSDGYTF. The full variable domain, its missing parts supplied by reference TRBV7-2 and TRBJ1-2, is GAGVSQSPSNKVTEKGKDVELRCDPISGHTALYWYRQSLGQGLEFLIYFQGNSAPDKSGLPSDRFSAERTGGSVSTLTIQRTQQEDSAVYLCASSLSTGHSDGYTFGSGTRLTVV.

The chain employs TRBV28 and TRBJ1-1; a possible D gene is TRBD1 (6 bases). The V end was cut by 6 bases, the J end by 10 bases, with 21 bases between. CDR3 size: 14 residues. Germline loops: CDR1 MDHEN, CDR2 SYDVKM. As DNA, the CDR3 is TGTGCCAGCAGCCCGACGGGGTCTTCGACAGGAGCTTTCTTT. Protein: CASSPTGSSTGAFF.

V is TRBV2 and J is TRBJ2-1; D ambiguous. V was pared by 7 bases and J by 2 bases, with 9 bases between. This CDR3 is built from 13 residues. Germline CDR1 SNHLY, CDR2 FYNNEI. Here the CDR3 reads CASKEAAYNEQFF. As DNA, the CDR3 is TGTGCCAGCAAAGAGGCAGCCTACAATGAGCAGTTCTTC.

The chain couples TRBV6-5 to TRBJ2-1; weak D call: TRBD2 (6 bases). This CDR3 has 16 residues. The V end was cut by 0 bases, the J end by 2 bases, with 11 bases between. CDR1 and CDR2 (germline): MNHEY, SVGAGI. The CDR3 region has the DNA TGTGCCAGCAGTTACTCCCGGGACTTACCCTACAATGAGCAGTTCTTC. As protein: CASSYSRDLPYNEQFF.

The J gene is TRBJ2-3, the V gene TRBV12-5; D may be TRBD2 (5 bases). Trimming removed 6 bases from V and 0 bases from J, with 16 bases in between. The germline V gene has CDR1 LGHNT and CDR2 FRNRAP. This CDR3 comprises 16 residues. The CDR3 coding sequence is TGTGCTAGTGGACCCGGGGTAGGATCTAGCACAGATACGCAGTATTTT. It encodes CASGPGVGSSTDTQYF.

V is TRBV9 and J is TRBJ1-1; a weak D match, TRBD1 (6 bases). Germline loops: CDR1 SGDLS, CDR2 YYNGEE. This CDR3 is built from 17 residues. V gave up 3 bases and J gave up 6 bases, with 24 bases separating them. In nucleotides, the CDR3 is TGTGCCAGCAGCGGAGCGGGGGGGGCATACCAAAAGTCTGAAGCTTTCTTT. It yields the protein CASSGAGGAYQKSEAFF.

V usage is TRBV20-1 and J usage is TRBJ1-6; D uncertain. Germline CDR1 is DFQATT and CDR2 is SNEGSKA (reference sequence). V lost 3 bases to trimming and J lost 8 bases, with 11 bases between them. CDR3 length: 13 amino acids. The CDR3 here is CSASAGWDSPLHF. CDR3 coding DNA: TGCAGTGCTAGTGCGGGGTGGGATTCACCCCTCCACTTT.

In DNA, the CDR3 is TGTGCCAGCAGTGAAGCGGGGCAGGGAAGTCAGCCCCAGCATTTT. Amino acids: CASSEAGQGSQPQHF. This chain joins TRBV2 and TRBJ1-5, with D possibly being TRBD1 (5 bases). This CDR3 comprises 15 residues. The germline gives CDR1 SNHLY, CDR2 FYNNEI. The V and J ends lost 0 bases and 6 bases respectively, with 12 bases between them.

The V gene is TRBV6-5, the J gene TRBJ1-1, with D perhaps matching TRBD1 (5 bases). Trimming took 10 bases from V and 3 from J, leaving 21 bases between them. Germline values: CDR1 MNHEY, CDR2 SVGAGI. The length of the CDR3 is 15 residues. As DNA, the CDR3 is TGTGCCACCCTGAATCGGGGGACGGGGGACACTGAAGCTTTCTTT. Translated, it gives CATLNRGTGDTEAFF.

The CDR3 nucleotides read TGTGCCAGCAGCCAACTTAGTAGTGGAAGAGGGCGGACAGATACGCAGTATTTT. It encodes CASSQLSSGRGRTDTQYF. The V and J genes are TRBV4-2 and TRBJ2-3; possibly TRBD2 for D (5 bases). Germline values: CDR1 LGHNA, CDR2 YNFKEQ. Trimming removed 2 bases from V and 3 bases from J, with 21 bases in between. CDR3 length: 18 residues.

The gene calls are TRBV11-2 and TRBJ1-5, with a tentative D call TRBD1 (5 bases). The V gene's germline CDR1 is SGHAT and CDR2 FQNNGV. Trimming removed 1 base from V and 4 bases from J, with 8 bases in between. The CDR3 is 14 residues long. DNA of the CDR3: TGTGCCAGCAGCTTAGGGGGGGATAATCAGCCCCAGCATTTT. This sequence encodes CASSLGGDNQPQHF.

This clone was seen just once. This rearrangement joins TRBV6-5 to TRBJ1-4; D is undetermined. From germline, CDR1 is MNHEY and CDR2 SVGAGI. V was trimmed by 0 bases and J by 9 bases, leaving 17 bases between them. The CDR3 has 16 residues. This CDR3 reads CASSYSVGGGTKKLFF. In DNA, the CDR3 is TGTGCCAGCAGTTACTCGGTGGGAGGAGGTACGAAAAAACTGTTTTTT.

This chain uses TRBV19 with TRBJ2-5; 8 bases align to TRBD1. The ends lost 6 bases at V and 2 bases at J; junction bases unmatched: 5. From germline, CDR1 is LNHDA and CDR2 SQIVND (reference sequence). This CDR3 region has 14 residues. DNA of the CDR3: TGTGCCAGTAGGGGTCGACAGGGGCAAGAGACCCAGTACTTC. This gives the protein CASRGRQGQETQYF.

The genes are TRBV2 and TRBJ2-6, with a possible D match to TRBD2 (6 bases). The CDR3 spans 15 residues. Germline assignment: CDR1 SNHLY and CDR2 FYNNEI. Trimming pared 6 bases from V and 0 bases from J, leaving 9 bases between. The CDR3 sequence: CASRREYSGANVLTF. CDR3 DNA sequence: TGTGCCAGCAGGCGGGAATACTCTGGGGCCAACGTCCTGACTTTC. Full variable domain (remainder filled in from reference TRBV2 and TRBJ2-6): EPEVTQTPSHQVTQMGQEVILRCVPISNHLYFYWYRQILGQKVEFLVSFYNNEISEKSEIFDDQFSVERPDGSNFTLKIRSTKLEDSAMYFCASRREYSGANVLTFGAGSRLTVL.